The 2 T cell receptor beta chains presented below share a single source sample, sequenced in a study of cytomegalovirus exposure and HLA in healthy donors. This PCR relied on a set of 60 Vbeta primers and 13 Jbeta primers. The repertoire was sequenced with immunoSEQ multiplex PCR; TCRdb's copy has only in-frame clones and lacks some. The sample yields over 150,000 clones, 84% seen once. The source material was PBMCs. The source of these receptors is a young man in good health and CMV-seronegative.

The chain couples TRBV10-3 to TRBJ2-3; 11 positions agree with TRBD2. The junction had 18 bases not matched to a gene; V was cut back by 4 bases and J by 0 bases. The CDR3 sequence is 21 residues long. The germline V gene has CDR1 ENHRY and CDR2 SYGVKD. CDR3 protein: CAISAPPTSGRSPSSTDTQYF. CDR3 coding DNA: TGTGCCATCAGTGCGCCCCCAACTAGCGGGAGATCTCCTTCTAGCACAGATACGCAGTATTTT.

The genes are TRBV5-1 and TRBJ1-1; the D is unclear. Germline CDR1 is SGHRS and CDR2 is YFSETQ. V shed 0 bases and J shed 7 bases, with 10 bases lying between them. CDR3 length equals 13 residues. CDR3 nucleotide sequence: TGCGCCAGCAGCTTGGCGGAGGGTGATGAAGCTTTCTTT. This sequence encodes CASSLAEGDEAFF.